A selection of T cell receptor beta chains follows, all from one sample in a study of blood T cell repertoires in COVID-19. Assay: immunoSEQ multiplex PCR; the TCRdb copy retains only in-frame clones and omits some. This sample has around 310,000 clones; roughly 86% occur once, and the top ten carry about 9.4%. Sequenced: PBMCs or T cells enriched from blood (not recorded which). The source is a woman between 25 and 40 years old who had recovered from COVID-19. Both conserved end residues are part of each CDR3. A D gene is named only where the DNA matches it firmly. Expanded clones are given a class, and other clones once, few, many or no size at all.

J: TRBJ2-1; size: -; D: TRBD2; V: TRBV5-1; DNA: TGCGCCAGCAGCTTGCTGCCTAGCGGGAGTACCTCCTACAATGAGCAGTTCTTC; CDR3: CASSLLPSGSTSYNEQFF
J: TRBJ2-3; size: -; D: TRBD2; V: TRBV6-5; DNA: TGTGCCAGCAGACTAGCGGGAGGTTCCACAGATACGCAGTATTTT; CDR3: CASRLAGGSTDTQYF
J: TRBJ2-3; size: many; D: TRBD2; V: TRBV15; DNA: TGTGCCACCAGCAGACTAGCGGGAGGTAGCACAGATACGCAGTATTTT; CDR3: CATSRLAGGSTDTQYF
J: TRBJ1-6; size: -; D: -; V: TRBV6-5; DNA: TGTGCCAGCAGTTACTCGAGGGCAGGGGCTAATTCACCCCTCCACTTT; CDR3: CASSYSRAGANSPLHF
J: TRBJ2-1; size: -; D: TRBD2; V: TRBV5-4; DNA: TGTGCCAGCAGCTTGGCTCTAGCGGGAGGGCCGGATGAGCAGTTCTTC; CDR3: CASSLALAGGPDEQFF
J: TRBJ1-2; size: -; D: -; V: TRBV19; DNA: TGTGCCAGTAGTATCCCGTTGACCAGGGGTGGGATACAGGACTATGGCTACACCTTC; CDR3: CASSIPLTRGGIQDYGYTF
J: TRBJ2-7; size: -; D: TRBD2; V: TRBV28; DNA: TGTGCCAGCAGTCCGGCGGGGGGGACCTACGAGCAGTACTTC; CDR3: CASSPAGGTYEQYF
J: TRBJ2-5; size: -; D: TRBD2; V: TRBV14; DNA: TGTGCCAGCAGCCAAGGACTAGCGGGACGGAAAGAGACCCAGTACTTC; CDR3: CASSQGLAGRKETQYF
J: TRBJ1-1; size: -; D: TRBD1; V: TRBV6-5; DNA: TGTGCCAGCAGTATAGGACAGGGGGCACGTCTAATTACTTTCTTT; CDR3: CASSIGQGARLITFF
J: TRBJ1-2; size: -; D: -; V: TRBV7-2; DNA: TGTGCCAGCAGCCTACAGGAGGGGCCCCCTTATGGCTACACCTTC; CDR3: CASSLQEGPPYGYTF
J: TRBJ2-1; size: -; D: TRBD1; V: TRBV19; DNA: TGTGCCAGTAGTATTTCTGAGGCAGGGGGACCCAATGAGCAGTTCTTC; CDR3: CASSISEAGGPNEQFF
J: TRBJ1-4; size: -; D: -; V: TRBV15; DNA: TGTGCCACCAGCAGGGGAGAGGAAGCAGGCCATAATGAAAAACTGTTTTTT; CDR3: CATSRGEEAGHNEKLFF
J: TRBJ1-2; size: -; D: -; V: TRBV2; DNA: TGTGCCAGCAGTGAGTCTAGGGGGGGCCGCGGCTACACCTTC; CDR3: CASSESRGGRGYTF
J: TRBJ2-3; size: -; D: TRBD1; V: TRBV3-1/TRBV3-2; DNA: TGTGCCAGCAGCTGGCAGGGGGTATTCGCAGATACGCAGTATTTT; CDR3: CASSWQGVFADTQYF
J: TRBJ1-1; size: -; D: -; V: TRBV6-5; DNA: TGTGCCAGCAGTACCATGGTGGGGCTGGGGACTGAAGCTTTCTTT; CDR3: CASSTMVGLGTEAFF
J: TRBJ2-1; size: -; D: TRBD2; V: TRBV13; DNA: TGTGCCAGCAGCTTAGATGGAGAGCGGGGGGACAATGAGCAGTTCTTC; CDR3: CASSLDGERGDNEQFF
J: TRBJ2-7; size: -; D: TRBD1; V: TRBV27; DNA: TGTGCCAGCAGTTACAGGGGGAACTACGAGCAGTACTTC; CDR3: CASSYRGNYEQYF
J: TRBJ2-5; size: -; D: -; V: TRBV4-3; DNA: TGCGCCAGCAGCCAGGGGGCGGGCGGACAAGAGACCCAGTACTTC; CDR3: CASSQGAGGQETQYF
J: TRBJ1-1; size: -; D: -; V: TRBV6-5; DNA: TGTGCCAGCAGTTATGGGGGAGGGAGAACTGAAGCTTTCTTT; CDR3: CASSYGGGRTEAFF
J: TRBJ2-7; size: -; D: -; V: TRBV18; DNA: TGTGCCAGCTCACCCCAGGACACATTTTACGAGCAGTACTTC; CDR3: CASSPQDTFYEQYF
J: TRBJ2-5; size: -; D: TRBD1; V: TRBV15; DNA: TGTGCCACCAGCAGGCAAACAGGGGCTGGGGAGACCCAGTACTTC; CDR3: CATSRQTGAGETQYF